This T cell receptor beta chain appears in the sequencing data of a study of response to subunit inactivated influenza vaccine (dated by TCRdb to between 2018 and 2020). Concerning the study at large: To follow how T cells responded to a trivalent subunit inactivated influenza vaccine, the researchers relied on deep quantitative profiling of the T cell receptor repertoire. What the research found in general, with its limitations: The authors proposed that each seasonal influenza vaccination may bring in only a limited number of new T cells.

Details on this clonotype: The specificity of this receptor is unknown. No base-level quality is on record; no much larger clone is a single base apart.

The method was RT-PCR. TCRdb names Illumina HiSeq 2500 as the instrument used. TCRdb handled the public reads itself, with Q25 trimming in fastp and clone calling in MiXCR, and kept productive beta chains. Entries are consolidated by CDR3 protein sequence, retaining the most common genes and DNA. This sample has 430,000 or so distinct CDR3 sequences in its table, and approximately 11% of those were observed once. Together, the top ten hold less than 15% of the sample. The sample's time point, from its label and the paper: 45 days after influenza vaccine administration. The material was PBMCs from blood, obtained about 40 days after vaccination. This receptor was obtained from a man aged 50 or older who received an inactivated influenza vaccine. Donor details come from another sample of the same person, matched by shared clones.

The CDR3 protein: CSAYSGGQFF. The nucleotide sequence reads as follows: TGCAGTGCTTATAGCGGGGGGCAGTTCTTC. The chain links TRBV20-1 with TRBJ2-1; 9 nucleotides in the junction match TRBD2. CDR1 DFQATT and CDR2 SNEGSKA were looked up in the germline V gene (reference sequence). Trimming takes 5 bases off V and 12 bases off J; junction bases not matched to a gene: 2. The CDR3, from cysteine to phenylalanine, totals 10 residues. Just the 30-base CDR3 DNA is kept, in frame starting at base 1.